These T cell receptor beta chains were read from a single sample in a study of early T cells in non-severe SARS-CoV-2 infection. One entry per CDR3 protein results from TCRdb running MiXCR on the 5' RACE reads. The repertoire includes 50,000 to 65,000 distinct CDR3 sequences, roughly 10% of them detected once, and 2.9% sits in the top ten. Sequenced material: whole blood, taken at baseline. Receptors originate from an adult who was a healthcare worker with PCR-confirmed SARS-CoV-2 infection or an uninfected control (not recorded which). Each CDR3 is given with its conserved first and last residue. D genes are given only for firm matches. The listing skips clone size in some rows; elsewhere it reads once, few, many or a size class.

d_gene: -; j_gene: TRBJ2-3; v_gene: TRBV12-2; abundance: few; CDR3aa: CASRLAEGLVSGGTDTQYF; CDR3nt: TGTGCAAGTCGCTTAGCGGAGGGGTTGGTGAGCGGGGGCACAGATACGCAGTATTTT
d_gene: TRBD1; j_gene: TRBJ1-2; v_gene: TRBV25-1; abundance: few; CDR3aa: CASSDSTGTARVYGYTF; CDR3nt: TGTGCCAGCAGTGACTCTACCGGGACAGCTAGGGTCTACGGCTACACCTTC
d_gene: TRBD2; j_gene: TRBJ2-7; v_gene: TRBV7-8; abundance: many; CDR3aa: CASSPGGVEQYF; CDR3nt: TGTGCCAGCAGCCCGGGGGGAGTCGAGCAGTACTTC
d_gene: -; j_gene: TRBJ1-6; v_gene: TRBV2; abundance: -; CDR3aa: CASSDLRQTFVYNSPLHF; CDR3nt: TGTGCCAGCAGTGACCTACGACAGACCTTTGTCTATAATTCACCCCTCCACTTT
d_gene: TRBD1; j_gene: TRBJ2-7; v_gene: TRBV18; abundance: many; CDR3aa: CASSLSLGGTSYEQYF; CDR3nt: TGTGCCAGCTCACTTAGCCTAGGGGGCACCTCCTACGAGCAGTACTTC
d_gene: -; j_gene: TRBJ1-4; v_gene: TRBV7-2; abundance: few; CDR3aa: CASSLGWTDEKLFF; CDR3nt: TGTGCCAGCAGCTTAGGGTGGACAGATGAAAAACTGTTTTTT
d_gene: -; j_gene: TRBJ2-1; v_gene: TRBV7-6; abundance: many; CDR3aa: CASSLDAFGGVSSYNEQFF; CDR3nt: TGTGCCAGCAGCTTAGACGCTTTCGGGGGCGTCAGCTCCTACAATGAGCAGTTCTTC
d_gene: -; j_gene: TRBJ1-5; v_gene: TRBV19; abundance: -; CDR3aa: CASSFTANQPQHF; CDR3nt: TGTGCCAGTAGTTTTACAGCCAATCAGCCCCAGCATTTT
d_gene: -; j_gene: TRBJ2-2; v_gene: TRBV7-9; abundance: few; CDR3aa: CASSKTVANTGELFF; CDR3nt: TGTGCCAGCAGCAAGACAGTAGCGAACACCGGGGAGCTGTTTTTT
d_gene: TRBD1; j_gene: TRBJ1-2; v_gene: TRBV12-3/TRBV12-4; abundance: few; CDR3aa: CASSLAGQPPYGYTF; CDR3nt: TGTGCCAGCAGTTTAGCGGGACAGCCTCCCTATGGCTACACCTTC
d_gene: TRBD2; j_gene: TRBJ2-3; v_gene: TRBV20-1; abundance: many; CDR3aa: CSASLASGASTDTQYF; CDR3nt: TGCAGTGCTAGCCTTGCTAGCGGGGCTAGCACAGATACGCAGTATTTT
d_gene: TRBD1; j_gene: TRBJ2-7; v_gene: TRBV9; abundance: -; CDR3aa: CASSVGQGAYEQYF; CDR3nt: TGTGCCAGCAGCGTAGGACAGGGGGCGTACGAGCAGTACTTC
d_gene: -; j_gene: TRBJ2-7; v_gene: TRBV18; abundance: few; CDR3aa: CASSPPPGLTHEQYF; CDR3nt: TGTGCCAGCTCACCACCTCCGGGCCTCACCCACGAGCAGTACTTC
d_gene: -; j_gene: TRBJ1-2; v_gene: TRBV6-1; abundance: few; CDR3aa: CASKTSGTWIYYGYTF; CDR3nt: TGTGCCAGCAAAACTTCCGGGACGTGGATCTACTATGGCTACACCTTC
d_gene: -; j_gene: TRBJ2-5; v_gene: TRBV18; abundance: -; CDR3aa: CASSLGGGETQYF; CDR3nt: TGTGCCAGCTCCCTTGGAGGGGGAGAGACCCAGTACTTC
d_gene: -; j_gene: TRBJ2-2; v_gene: TRBV19; abundance: once; CDR3aa: CASSIGPRNTGELFF; CDR3nt: TGTGCCAGTAGTATAGGACCCCGGAACACCGGGGAGCTGTTTTTT
d_gene: -; j_gene: TRBJ2-7; v_gene: TRBV29-1; abundance: -; CDR3aa: CSVAKATAVHEQYF; CDR3nt: TGCAGCGTTGCTAAGGCGACAGCGGTGCACGAGCAGTACTTC
d_gene: -; j_gene: TRBJ1-1; v_gene: TRBV12-3/TRBV12-4; abundance: many; CDR3aa: CASSLVPNTEAFF; CDR3nt: TGTGCCAGCAGTTTAGTACCGAACACTGAAGCTTTCTTT
d_gene: -; j_gene: TRBJ2-1; v_gene: TRBV6-1; abundance: few; CDR3aa: CASSEAPGEQFF; CDR3nt: TGTGCCAGCAGTGAAGCCCCCGGTGAGCAGTTCTTC
d_gene: TRBD1; j_gene: TRBJ2-7; v_gene: TRBV6-2/TRBV6-3; abundance: -; CDR3aa: CASTDRGTGVYEQYF; CDR3nt: TGTGCCAGCACGGATAGGGGGACAGGGGTCTACGAGCAGTACTTC
d_gene: TRBD2; j_gene: TRBJ2-3; v_gene: TRBV6-2/TRBV6-3; abundance: few; CDR3aa: CASDGGGAGDTQYF; CDR3nt: TGTGCCAGCGATGGCGGGGGGGCTGGAGATACGCAGTATTTT
d_gene: -; j_gene: TRBJ1-6; v_gene: TRBV7-8; abundance: -; CDR3aa: CASSLSPDRAYNSPLHF; CDR3nt: TGTGCCAGCAGCTTATCCCCGGACAGAGCCTATAATTCACCCCTCCACTTT
d_gene: -; j_gene: TRBJ1-3; v_gene: TRBV18; abundance: many; CDR3aa: CASSPGRGGGNTIYF; CDR3nt: TGTGCCAGCTCACCAGGGCGAGGAGGAGGAAACACCATATATTTT
d_gene: TRBD2; j_gene: TRBJ2-1; v_gene: TRBV4-2; abundance: few; CDR3aa: CASTRGAFYNEQFF; CDR3nt: TGTGCCAGCACGCGGGGGGCTTTCTACAATGAGCAGTTCTTC
d_gene: TRBD1; j_gene: TRBJ1-2; v_gene: TRBV3-1; abundance: many; CDR3aa: CASSPQGAGYGYTF; CDR3nt: TGTGCCAGCAGCCCGCAGGGGGCTGGCTATGGCTACACCTTC
d_gene: -; j_gene: TRBJ1-3; v_gene: TRBV28; abundance: many; CDR3aa: CASRLLTGRSGNTIYF; CDR3nt: TGTGCCAGCAGACTCCTGACAGGCCGATCTGGAAACACCATATATTTT
d_gene: -; j_gene: TRBJ1-1; v_gene: TRBV6-5; abundance: -; CDR3aa: CASSWGQHSRAFF; CDR3nt: TGTGCCAGCAGTTGGGGGCAGCATTCCCGGGCTTTCTTT
d_gene: TRBD1; j_gene: TRBJ2-2; v_gene: TRBV2; abundance: few; CDR3aa: CASDGQGGTGELFF; CDR3nt: TGTGCCAGCGACGGACAGGGAGGCACCGGGGAGCTGTTTTTT
d_gene: -; j_gene: TRBJ1-6; v_gene: TRBV4-3; abundance: few; CDR3aa: CASSQDLATGDFSYNSPLHF; CDR3nt: TGCGCCAGCAGCCAAGATCTGGCGACAGGAGACTTCTCCTATAATTCACCCCTCCACTTT
d_gene: -; j_gene: TRBJ2-3; v_gene: TRBV6-1; abundance: -; CDR3aa: CASSEERSGGETQYF; CDR3nt: TGTGCCAGCAGTGAAGAAAGGAGCGGCGGGGAGACGCAGTATTTT
d_gene: TRBD1; j_gene: TRBJ2-1; v_gene: TRBV11-3; abundance: many; CDR3aa: CASSTEGQSYNEQFF; CDR3nt: TGTGCCAGCAGCACCGAGGGACAGTCCTACAATGAGCAGTTCTTC
d_gene: -; j_gene: TRBJ2-7; v_gene: TRBV7-8; abundance: few; CDR3aa: CASSRGGSSFEQYF; CDR3nt: TGTGCCAGCAGCCGAGGCGGGTCTTCATTTGAGCAGTACTTC
d_gene: -; j_gene: TRBJ2-3; v_gene: TRBV12-3/TRBV12-4; abundance: few; CDR3aa: CASSFSGARTDTQYF; CDR3nt: TGTGCCAGCAGTTTTTCAGGGGCGCGCACAGATACGCAGTATTTT
d_gene: -; j_gene: TRBJ2-7; v_gene: TRBV30; abundance: few; CDR3aa: CAWGSTGSLTYEQYF; CDR3nt: TGTGCCTGGGGCAGTACGGGATCGCTTACCTACGAGCAGTACTTC
d_gene: -; j_gene: TRBJ2-3; v_gene: TRBV3-1; abundance: -; CDR3aa: CASSQDEGGPADTQYF; CDR3nt: TGTGCCAGCAGCCAAGATGAAGGGGGTCCGGCAGATACGCAGTATTTT
d_gene: -; j_gene: TRBJ2-3; v_gene: TRBV7-9; abundance: few; CDR3aa: CASSSRDYTDTQYF; CDR3nt: TGTGCCAGCAGCTCCCGGGATTACACAGATACGCAGTATTTT
d_gene: TRBD1; j_gene: TRBJ1-2; v_gene: TRBV5-1; abundance: few; CDR3aa: CASDKTGTYGYTF; CDR3nt: TGCGCCAGCGATAAGACAGGGACCTATGGCTACACCTTC
d_gene: -; j_gene: TRBJ2-3; v_gene: TRBV7-2; abundance: few; CDR3aa: CASSARGAPDTQYF; CDR3nt: TGTGCCAGCAGCGCACGGGGGGCGCCAGATACGCAGTATTTT
d_gene: TRBD1; j_gene: TRBJ2-1; v_gene: TRBV11-3; abundance: -; CDR3aa: CASSLGDSGQGRAYNEQFF; CDR3nt: TGTGCCAGCAGCTTAGGGGATTCGGGACAGGGAAGGGCCTACAATGAGCAGTTCTTC
d_gene: -; j_gene: TRBJ2-5; v_gene: TRBV3-1; abundance: few; CDR3aa: CASSQVSRQETQYF; CDR3nt: TGTGCCAGCAGCCAAGTGTCGAGGCAAGAGACCCAGTACTTC
d_gene: -; j_gene: TRBJ2-3; v_gene: TRBV3-1; abundance: few; CDR3aa: CASSQDIGTDTQYF; CDR3nt: TGTGCCAGCAGCCAAGATATCGGGACAGATACGCAGTATTTT
d_gene: -; j_gene: TRBJ2-7; v_gene: TRBV10-2; abundance: -; CDR3aa: CASSESPAWGTYEQYF; CDR3nt: TGCGCCAGCAGTGAGTCCCCTGCGTGGGGGACCTACGAGCAGTACTTC
d_gene: -; j_gene: TRBJ2-1; v_gene: TRBV18; abundance: -; CDR3aa: CASTKTGAVNEQFF; CDR3nt: TGTGCCAGCACGAAAACAGGCGCCGTCAATGAGCAGTTCTTC
d_gene: -; j_gene: TRBJ2-1; v_gene: TRBV7-2; abundance: many; CDR3aa: CASSPPGLGQFF; CDR3nt: TGTGCCAGCAGCCCCCCGGGACTTGGGCAGTTCTTC
d_gene: -; j_gene: TRBJ1-1; v_gene: TRBV6-6; abundance: many; CDR3aa: CASRPGEKAEAFF; CDR3nt: TGTGCCAGCCGCCCAGGAGAGAAGGCTGAAGCTTTCTTT
d_gene: -; j_gene: TRBJ2-7; v_gene: TRBV3-1; abundance: -; CDR3aa: CVSSTGLVSHEQYF; CDR3nt: TGTGTCAGCAGCACAGGACTCGTGTCCCACGAGCAGTACTTC
d_gene: TRBD1; j_gene: TRBJ1-1; v_gene: TRBV30; abundance: -; CDR3aa: CAWSVFRRTGSPEAFF; CDR3nt: TGTGCCTGGAGTGTTTTTCGTAGGACAGGGAGCCCTGAAGCTTTCTTT
d_gene: -; j_gene: TRBJ1-6; v_gene: TRBV2; abundance: -; CDR3aa: CASRRGAASNSPLHF; CDR3nt: TGTGCCAGCAGACGTGGGGCTGCTAGTAATTCACCCCTCCACTTT
d_gene: -; j_gene: TRBJ1-1; v_gene: TRBV7-9; abundance: -; CDR3aa: CASSTGTGEWSTEAFF; CDR3nt: TGTGCCAGCAGCACCGGGACCGGGGAGTGGAGCACTGAAGCTTTCTTT
d_gene: -; j_gene: TRBJ2-1; v_gene: TRBV9; abundance: -; CDR3aa: CASSPFGATYNEQFF; CDR3nt: TGTGCCAGCAGCCCTTTCGGGGCCACCTACAATGAGCAGTTCTTC
d_gene: -; j_gene: TRBJ2-1; v_gene: TRBV11-2; abundance: -; CDR3aa: CASSHPVTAGEQFF; CDR3nt: TGTGCCAGCAGCCACCCTGTGACAGCAGGGGAGCAGTTCTTC
d_gene: TRBD1; j_gene: TRBJ2-3; v_gene: TRBV7-6; abundance: many; CDR3aa: CASSLETGRTQYF; CDR3nt: TGTGCCAGCAGCTTAGAGACAGGGCGTACGCAGTATTTT
d_gene: -; j_gene: TRBJ1-1; v_gene: TRBV6-5; abundance: few; CDR3aa: CASSRGANTEAFF; CDR3nt: TGTGCCAGCAGTCGCGGTGCGAACACTGAAGCTTTCTTT
d_gene: -; j_gene: TRBJ2-1; v_gene: TRBV27; abundance: -; CDR3aa: CASSSGGLAKRSYNEQFF; CDR3nt: TGTGCCAGCAGTTCCGGCGGGTTGGCTAAACGCTCCTACAATGAGCAGTTCTTC
d_gene: -; j_gene: TRBJ1-1; v_gene: TRBV7-3; abundance: -; CDR3aa: CASSVGGGTEAFF; CDR3nt: TGTGCCAGCAGCGTAGGTGGTGGCACTGAAGCTTTCTTT
d_gene: -; j_gene: TRBJ2-3; v_gene: TRBV6-6; abundance: -; CDR3aa: CASSRLDYTDTQYF; CDR3nt: TGTGCCAGCAGCCGCCTTGACTACACAGATACGCAGTATTTT
d_gene: -; j_gene: TRBJ2-2; v_gene: TRBV5-1; abundance: many; CDR3aa: CASSVTQNTGELFF; CDR3nt: TGCGCCAGCAGTGTGACACAGAACACCGGGGAGCTGTTTTTT
d_gene: -; j_gene: TRBJ2-5; v_gene: TRBV28; abundance: few; CDR3aa: CASRRGGAGQETQYF; CDR3nt: TGTGCCAGCAGGCGAGGGGGCGCGGGGCAAGAGACCCAGTACTTC
d_gene: -; j_gene: TRBJ2-3; v_gene: TRBV6-6; abundance: few; CDR3aa: CASSYPLTRTGVGADTQYF; CDR3nt: TGTGCCAGCAGTTACCCTCTCACCCGGACGGGGGTAGGCGCAGATACGCAGTATTTT
d_gene: -; j_gene: TRBJ1-3; v_gene: TRBV5-6; abundance: -; CDR3aa: CASSAARPHSGNTIYF; CDR3nt: TGTGCCAGCAGCGCCGCCCGGCCCCACTCTGGAAACACCATATATTTT